Below are 29 T cell receptor beta chains sequenced from a single sample in a study of blood T cells in healthy people across ages. The authors ran a second PCR of roughly 6 to 12 cycles using a sample-barcoded 5' primer and a J-beta primer mix. MiXCR was run by TCRdb on the 5' RACE reads, yielding one entry per CDR3 protein. The repertoire has some 1.8 million distinct CDR3 sequences, roughly 43% of them found once; the top ten carry under 30%. Source material: blood. The receptors were sampled from a human donor in good health.

V is TRBV29-1 and J is TRBJ2-3; 9 bases fit TRBD2. V lost 6 bases and J lost 0; bases outside the gene matches: 4. The CDR3 is 14 amino acids. Germline loops: CDR1 SQVTM, CDR2 ANQGSEA. CDR3: CSVIAGVSTDTQYF. CDR3 nucleotide sequence: TGCAGCGTCATAGCGGGGGTGAGCACAGATACGCAGTATTTT.

The V and J genes are TRBV7-9 and TRBJ2-1; 8 nucleotides agree with TRBD1. Germline lookup yields CDR1 SEHNR and CDR2 FQNEAQ (reference sequence). The length of the CDR3 is 12 residues. Trimming took 6 bases from V and 7 from J; bases not matched to a gene: 2. The CDR3 loop is CASSWTGNEQFF. CDR3 coding DNA: TGTGCCAGCAGTTGGACAGGGAATGAGCAGTTCTTC.

There are a few counts of this clonotype. The chain links TRBV29-1 to TRBJ2-7; 7 bases line up with TRBD1. Germline assignment: CDR1 SQVTM and CDR2 ANQGSEA. Trimming took 0 bases from V and 3 from J; bases not matched to a gene: 14. The CDR3 has 17 residues. CDR3 bases: TGCAGCGTTGAAGACGCGACGGCGAACGGGGACAGCTACGAGCAGTACTTC. It codes for CSVEDATANGDSYEQYF.

J is TRBJ2-7 and V is TRBV6-2 or TRBV6-3; no clear D. The ends were cut back, 2 bases at V and 6 bases at J, with 11 bases in the middle. The CDR3 totals 13 residues. The germline V gene has CDR1 MNHEY and CDR2 SVGEGT. In nucleotides, the CDR3 is TGTGCCAGCAGTTACGGCAATACTCCCGAGCAGTACTTC. This encodes CASSYGNTPEQYF.

This clonotype was detected only a few times. This chain uses TRBV4-3 with TRBJ2-7, with D possibly matching TRBD2 (5 bases). The CDR3 length is 17 residues. Deletions cut 0 bases from V and 0 bases from J, with 15 bases between. The germline CDR1 and CDR2 sequences are LGHNA and YSLEER. CDR3 sequence: CASSQDVWAEDSYEQYF. The CDR3, as DNA: TGCGCCAGCAGCCAAGATGTATGGGCGGAGGACTCCTACGAGCAGTACTTC.

This clonotype has more than one count but fewer than ten. The chain is built from TRBV4-3 and TRBJ2-1; D is undetermined. CDR3 size: 14 residues. V shed 4 bases and J shed 6 bases, with 13 bases lying between them. CDR1 LGHNA and CDR2 YSLEER come from the germline V gene. CDR3: CASSLLIVGNEQFF. The CDR3 DNA follows: TGCGCCAGCAGCCTACTGATAGTCGGCAATGAGCAGTTCTTC.

The rearrangement joins TRBV2 to TRBJ2-3, with a tentative D call TRBD2 (6 bases). CDR1 and CDR2 (germline): SNHLY, FYNNEI. The CDR3 has 14 amino acids. Trimming stripped 10 bases from V and 3 bases from J, with 17 bases between. The CDR3, as DNA: TGTGCCACCAATAGGGATAGCGGAACAGATACGCAGTATTTT. This translates into CATNRDSGTDTQYF.

V gene TRBV9 combines with J gene TRBJ2-7, with D hard to call. Germline values: CDR1 SGDLS, CDR2 YYNGEE. The CDR3 sequence is 16 residues long. Trimming shortened V by 2 bases and J by 1 base, and 16 bases separated the two germline ends. CDR3 DNA: TGTGCCAGCAGCGTTGGAGTCCCGGGCCATTCCTACGAGCAGTACTTC. Translating gives CASSVGVPGHSYEQYF.

This clonotype was detected a few times. The chain links TRBV15 to TRBJ1-6; 10 nucleotides line up with TRBD1. With V trimmed by 2 bases and J by 14 bases, 15 bases remained unmatched. The V gene's germline CDR1 is LNHNV and CDR2 YYDKDF (reference sequence). The CDR3 extends over 17 amino acids. Written as DNA, the CDR3 is TGTGCCACCAGCAGATATAAACTCCGGGACAGGGGCGCATCCCTCCACTTT. Translation: CATSRYKLRDRGASLHF.

This sequence joins TRBV7-3 and TRBJ2-1; 9 nucleotides match TRBD1. Germline V gives CDR1 SGHTA, CDR2 FQGTGA. The CDR3 consists of 15 residues. Trimming at V came to 4 bases and at J to 8 bases, leaving 9 bases not matched to a gene. In DNA, the CDR3 is TGTGCCAGCAGCTCACCGGGACAGGGCGTCGATGAGCAGTTCTTC. Translation gives CASSSPGQGVDEQFF.

The chain recombines TRBV6-5 with TRBJ1-1; unclear D gene. The CDR3 is made up of 14 amino acids. With 4 bases removed from V and 3 bases from J, the gap between germline ends came to 12 bases. CDR1 and CDR2 (germline): MNHEY, SVGAGI. CDR3: CASSSTEGYTEAFF. The CDR3 nucleotides are TGTGCCAGCAGTTCAACAGAGGGTTACACTGAAGCTTTCTTT.

This clonotype was picked up a small number of times. The V call is TRBV29-1, the J call TRBJ2-7, with unresolved D. V lost 6 bases and J 2 bases, leaving 14 bases between the germline ends. The CDR3 has 13 residues. Germline V gene lookup returns CDR1 SQVTM and CDR2 ANQGSEA. The CDR3 DNA is TGCAGCGTCGTCCGGGCTTCCACCTACGAGCAGTACTTC. It specifies CSVVRASTYEQYF.

This clonotype was found a few times. V is TRBV7-9 and J is TRBJ1-2, with D perhaps TRBD1 (5 bases). The CDR3 sequence is 14 residues long. CDR1 is SEHNR and CDR2 is FQNEAQ in the germline V gene (reference sequence). Trimming removed 6 bases from V and 3 bases from J, with 14 bases in between. Here the CDR3 reads CASRPPDRDYGYTF. CDR3 bases: TGTGCCAGCAGACCGCCCGACAGAGACTATGGCTACACCTTC.

This clonotype was observed a handful of times. The chain joins TRBV20-1 to TRBJ2-1; D is possibly TRBD1 (5 bases). The length of the CDR3 is 13 residues. V was shortened by 4 bases and J by 4 bases, with 11 bases between the two germline ends. Germline-derived CDR1 and CDR2 are DFQATT and SNEGSKA (reference sequence). The CDR3, as DNA: TGCAGTGCTAAACAGGAAAATTACAATGAGCAGTTCTTC. It encodes CSAKQENYNEQFF.

The J gene is TRBJ1-2, the V gene TRBV29-1; weak D call: TRBD1 (6 bases). Germline assignment: CDR1 SQVTM and CDR2 ANQGSEA. The V end lost 5 bases, the J end lost 4 bases, and 11 bases lay between the germline ends. The CDR3 runs 12 residues. The CDR3 bases are TGCAGCGTTCAGGACAGCCTCTATGGCTACACCTTC. Its protein product is CSVQDSLYGYTF.

This clonotype was counted between two and nine times. The chain couples TRBV4-2 to TRBJ2-5; tentatively, D is TRBD2 (6 bases). Germline-derived CDR1 and CDR2 are LGHNA and YNFKEQ. The CDR3 consists of 15 residues. V lost 1 base and J 3 bases, leaving 12 bases between the germline ends. The DNA for the CDR3 is TGTGCCAGCAGCCAAGCCCGGGGCGGGGAAGAGACCCAGTACTTC. Amino acid sequence: CASSQARGGEETQYF.

Comments on this clonotype: A much larger clonotype is one base distant, so this may be a read error. The chain uses TRBV7-6 and TRBJ2-5, with TRBD2 as a possible D gene (7 bases). The CDR3 length is 17 residues. V lost 1 base, J lost 11 bases, and 26 bases lay in between. The germline V gene has CDR1 SGHVS and CDR2 FNYEAQ. CDR3 bases: TGTGCCAGCAGCTTAGGGCGGGGAGGGGGGCGGATTGATGAGCAGTACTTC. Translated: CASSLGRGGGRIDEQYF.

This clonotype was seen more than once but under ten times. Here the CDR3 DNA reads TGTGCCAGCAGCGTGGCGGGGGCCCCCTACAATGAGCAGTTCTTC. Translation: CASSVAGAPYNEQFF. The rearrangement uses TRBV9 and TRBJ2-1; tentatively, D is TRBD2 (7 bases). The CDR3 is 15 amino acids. Deletions cut 2 bases from V and 2 bases from J, with 11 bases between. Germline values: CDR1 SGDLS, CDR2 YYNGEE.

This clonotype occurred a few times. This chain uses TRBV6-1 with TRBJ1-2; D gene uncertain. From germline, CDR1 is MNHNS and CDR2 SASEGT. This CDR3 comprises 13 residues. The V gene lost 1 base and the J gene lost 9 bases, with 12 bases spanning the gap. This CDR3 is CASSEDGSLRYTF. The CDR3 region has the DNA TGTGCCAGCAGTGAAGATGGTAGCCTCCGCTACACCTTC.

This clonotype has a handful of counts. The chain combines TRBV27 with TRBJ2-6; TRBD2 is a possible D gene (5 bases). The V end lost 3 bases, the J end lost 0 bases, and 21 bases lay between the germline ends. Germline CDR1 and CDR2: MNHEY and SMNVEV (reference sequence). The CDR3 is 20 residues long. The CDR3 loop reads CASSFLFVAGGRSGANVLTF. The CDR3 DNA reads TGTGCCAGCAGTTTCCTTTTTGTTGCGGGCGGCCGCTCTGGGGCCAACGTCCTGACTTTC.

The chain couples TRBV7-2 to TRBJ1-6; D perhaps matches TRBD1 (5 bases). This CDR3 is 16 amino acids long. Per the germline V gene, CDR1 is SGHTA and CDR2 is FQGNSA. The V and J ends lost 5 bases and 7 bases respectively, with 18 bases between them. This CDR3 is CASSIHVSGRNSPLHF. The CDR3 DNA reads as TGTGCCAGCAGCATCCACGTGTCGGGACGGAATTCACCCCTCCACTTT.

J is TRBJ2-7 and V is TRBV3-1; D is uncertain. The CDR3 runs to 13 residues. The germline CDR1 and CDR2 sequences are LGHDT and YNNKEL (reference sequence). V lost 5 bases to trimming and J lost 5 bases, with 13 bases between them. Written as DNA, the CDR3 is TGTGCCAGCAGCTCCTCGGACCGAGACGAGCAGTACTTC. It translates to CASSSSDRDEQYF.

The chain recombines TRBV7-2 with TRBJ2-1, with D perhaps matching TRBD2 (6 bases). The CDR3 sequence is 13 residues long. Deletions cut 5 bases from V and 8 bases from J, with 13 bases between. CDR1 is SGHTA and CDR2 is FQGNSA in the germline V gene. The CDR3 DNA reads as TGTGCCAGCAGCCCCGGGAGCCGCGATGAGCAGTTCTTC. Residues: CASSPGSRDEQFF.

This clonotype was counted a few times. The chain links TRBV5-1 to TRBJ1-1, with D perhaps matching TRBD1 (5 bases). Germline V gene sequence: CDR1 SGHRS, CDR2 YFSETQ. This CDR3 is 14 amino acids long. Trimming removed 3 bases at V and 0 bases at J, with 9 bases between. The CDR3 DNA is TGCGCCAGCAGCTCAGGGATCATGAACACTGAAGCTTTCTTT. The encoded protein is CASSSGIMNTEAFF.

The table lists this clonotype with a few counts. The chain recombines TRBV4-3 with TRBJ2-1, with unresolved D. Deletions cut 0 bases from V and 8 bases from J, with 8 bases between. This CDR3 spans 13 amino acids. The germline V gene encodes CDR1 LGHNA and CDR2 YSLEER. CDR3 in DNA: TGCGCCAGCAGCCAAGATAGAAGCGATGAGCAGTTCTTC. Translated, it gives CASSQDRSDEQFF.

V usage is TRBV15 and J usage is TRBJ2-7, with 11 bases matching TRBD1. The V gene end was trimmed by 5 bases and the J gene end by 8 bases; junction bases not matched to a gene: 14. In germline, CDR1 is LNHNV, CDR2 YYDKDF (reference sequence). The CDR3 is 16 residues long. CDR3 DNA sequence: TGTGCCACCAGCCCCGGGCCGGGACAGGGGGTTGGAAAGCAGTACTTC. Translating it yields CATSPGPGQGVGKQYF.

V gene TRBV4-3 combines with J gene TRBJ2-7; TRBD2 matches at 8 bases. Germline lookup yields CDR1 LGHNA and CDR2 YSLEER. Trimming took 0 bases from V and 3 from J; bases not matched to a gene: 4. This CDR3 has 15 amino acids. The CDR3 sequence: CASSQESSGDYEQYF. The CDR3, as DNA: TGCGCCAGCAGCCAAGAGAGTAGCGGGGACTACGAGCAGTACTTC.

V usage is TRBV7-2 and J usage is TRBJ2-7; 9 nucleotides align to TRBD1. After removal of 1 base from V and 4 bases from J, the junction contained 8 bases not matched to a gene. This CDR3 contains 16 residues. Germline values: CDR1 SGHTA, CDR2 FQGNSA. Written as DNA, the CDR3 is TGTGCCAGCAGCTTAGAGGGAGGGACAGGGACATACGAGCAGTACTTC. Amino acids: CASSLEGGTGTYEQYF.

This chain links TRBV2 with TRBJ2-1; 7 bases map to TRBD1. V was pared by 11 bases and J by 8 bases, with 12 bases of the junction left unmatched. From germline, CDR1 is SNHLY and CDR2 FYNNEI. The CDR3 has 13 residues. CDR3 loop: CAGNQQGYDEQFF. The DNA for the CDR3 is TGTGCCGGCAATCAACAGGGGTACGATGAGCAGTTCTTC. Complete variable domain (other parts from reference TRBV2 and TRBJ2-1): EPEVTQTPSHQVTQMGQEVILRCVPISNHLYFYWYRQILGQKVEFLVSFYNNEISEKSEIFDDQFSVERPDGSNFTLKIRSTKLEDSAMYFCAGNQQGYDEQFFGPGTRLTVL.